The next 23 T cell receptor beta chains were all read from a single sample in a study of cytomegalovirus exposure and HLA in healthy donors. PCR involved 60 Vbeta and 13 Jbeta primers. The table came from immunoSEQ multiplex PCR; TCRdb's copy has only in-frame clones and leaves some out. Its listing shows some 120,000 clones. The sample comprised PBMCs. Receptors were obtained from a man aged 25-45 years in good health and CMV-seronegative.

As regards this clone: In the same sample, other DNA sequences code for this CDR3. In DNA, the CDR3 is TGCGCCAGCAGCTTAGAGGAGGGGAGGGACGGCTACACCTTC. It codes for CASSLEEGRDGYTF. V usage is TRBV5-1 and J usage is TRBJ1-2; the D gene is possibly TRBD1 (5 bases). Trimming removed 2 bases at V and 8 bases at J, with 16 bases between. CDR1 and CDR2 (germline): SGHRS, YFSETQ. This CDR3 is 14 amino acids long.

This rearrangement joins TRBV6-5 to TRBJ1-2, with a tentative D call TRBD1 (5 bases). Germline CDR1 and CDR2: MNHEY and SVGAGI. The CDR3 is 13 residues long. V lost 0 bases and J lost 8, with 10 bases in between. CDR3: CASSYSGREGYTF. DNA of the CDR3: TGTGCCAGCAGTTACTCAGGCAGGGAAGGCTACACCTTC.

The chain employs TRBV5-1 and TRBJ1-1, with D possibly TRBD1 on 5 matching bases. CDR3 length equals 15 residues. Germline CDR1 reads SGHRS; CDR2 reads YFSETQ. V was clipped by 1 base and J by 1 base, with 11 bases between them. In DNA form, the CDR3 reads TGCGCCAGCAGCTTGAGTCCCAGGGAGAACACTGAAGCTTTCTTT. Translation: CASSLSPRENTEAFF.

The chain joins TRBV28 to TRBJ1-6; D is possibly TRBD1 (6 bases). Trimming pared 7 bases from V and 8 bases from J, leaving 15 bases between. The CDR3 is made up of 14 amino acids. The germline V gene encodes CDR1 MDHEN and CDR2 SYDVKM. CDR3 coding DNA: TGTGCCAGCATCTTAGGGGGGGGCTATTCACCCCTCCACTTT. It codes for CASILGGGYSPLHF.

V usage is TRBV5-4 and J usage is TRBJ2-7, with D perhaps TRBD1 (6 bases). Germline loops: CDR1 SGHNT, CDR2 YYREEE (reference sequence). Trimming took 3 bases from V and 4 from J, leaving 8 bases between them. CDR3 size: 12 residues. The CDR3 DNA reads as TGTGCCAGCAGCTGGGGGACATACGAGCAGTACTTC. Its protein product is CASSWGTYEQYF.

This chain joins TRBV7-9 and TRBJ2-7, with D unresolved. Trimming took 3 bases from V and 2 from J, leaving 8 bases between them. The germline V gene encodes CDR1 SEHNR and CDR2 FQNEAQ (reference sequence). CDR3 length equals 13 residues. The CDR3, as DNA: TGTGCCAGCAGCTTCCAGAGGACCTACGAGCAGTACTTC. This gives the protein CASSFQRTYEQYF.

The chain has TRBV28 and TRBJ2-7; D gene ambiguous. This CDR3 comprises 14 residues. V dropped 6 bases and J dropped 4 bases, with 16 bases sitting between them. Germline V gives CDR1 MDHEN, CDR2 SYDVKM. This CDR3 reads CASSPVVYAYEQYF. The CDR3 DNA reads TGTGCCAGCAGCCCCGTAGTTTACGCATACGAGCAGTACTTC. The variable domain in full, completed from reference TRBV28 and TRBJ2-7, reads DVKVTQSSRYLVKRTGEKVFLECVQDMDHENMFWYRQDPGLGLRLIYFSYDVKMKEKGDIPEGYSVSREKKERFSLILESASTNQTSMYLCASSPVVYAYEQYFGPGTRLTVT.

The rearrangement joins TRBV5-1 to TRBJ2-3; 9 nucleotides align to TRBD2. Germline-derived CDR1 and CDR2 are SGHRS and YFSETQ. Unmatched junction bases numbered 3, after V lost 0 bases and J lost 1 base. CDR3 length: 16 amino acids. CDR3 nucleotide sequence: TGCGCCAGCAGCTTGGCACTAGCGGGCCGCACAGATACGCAGTATTTT. It codes for CASSLALAGRTDTQYF.

The genes are TRBV2 and TRBJ1-5; D uncertain. The germline gives CDR1 SNHLY, CDR2 FYNNEI. This CDR3 comprises 14 residues. Trimming left V 8 bases short and J 4 bases short, with 15 bases between. The CDR3 DNA reads TGTGCCAGCGGGCCGCCTACCCTAAATCAGCCCCAGCATTTT. Translated: CASGPPTLNQPQHF. The full variable domain, rest sourced from reference TRBV2 and TRBJ1-5, is EPEVTQTPSHQVTQMGQEVILRCVPISNHLYFYWYRQILGQKVEFLVSFYNNEISEKSEIFDDQFSVERPDGSNFTLKIRSTKLEDSAMYFCASGPPTLNQPQHFGDGTRLSIL.

The rearrangement joins TRBV6-5 to TRBJ1-3; 7 nucleotides agree with TRBD1. Per the germline V gene, CDR1 is MNHEY and CDR2 is SVGAGI. The CDR3 is made up of 15 amino acids. After removal of 4 bases from V and 8 bases from J, the junction contained 11 bases not matched to a gene. CDR3 sequence (DNA): TGTGCCAGCAGTTCCTCCGGGACAGCGAGAGACACCATATATTTT. It encodes CASSSSGTARDTIYF.

The chain is built from TRBV4-1 and TRBJ2-7, with a weak D call TRBD2 (5 bases). The ends were cut back, 2 bases at V and 2 bases at J, with 13 bases in the middle. Germline lookup yields CDR1 MGHRA and CDR2 YSYEKL. This CDR3 has 15 residues. The chain's CDR3 is CASSQSEGSTYEQYF. CDR3 DNA: TGCGCCAGCAGCCAATCAGAGGGCAGCACCTACGAGCAGTACTTC.

This chain uses TRBV18 with TRBJ2-7, with TRBD1 identical over 7 bases. V shed 3 bases and J 5 bases; nucleotides not matched to a gene: 1. The germline gives CDR1 KGHSH, CDR2 LQKENI. This CDR3 has 12 amino acids. The CDR3 sequence: CASSPTGDEQYF. CDR3 DNA sequence: TGTGCCAGCTCACCTACAGGGGACGAGCAGTACTTC.

The chain joins TRBV18 to TRBJ1-5; no clear D. Germline CDR1 and CDR2: KGHSH and LQKENI. The CDR3 extends over 16 amino acids. V dropped 2 bases and J dropped 0 bases, with 11 bases sitting between them. In DNA form, the CDR3 reads TGTGCCAGCTCACCAAACCCGGTCTATAGCAATCAGCCCCAGCATTTT. Protein sequence: CASSPNPVYSNQPQHF.

The rearrangement joins TRBV7-3 to TRBJ2-7; D may be TRBD2 (5 bases). CDR1 and CDR2 (germline): SGHTA, FQGTGA. The CDR3 runs 13 residues. Trimming removed 2 bases at V and 7 bases at J, with 12 bases between. The DNA of the CDR3 is TGTGCCAGCAGCTTAGACCAGACTAAGGAGCAGTACTTC. It specifies CASSLDQTKEQYF.

The chain joins TRBV19 to TRBJ1-6; D is undetermined. Trimming left V 5 bases short and J 8 bases short, with 16 bases between. Germline CDR1 is LNHDA and CDR2 is SQIVND (reference sequence). The CDR3 extends over 15 amino acids. The CDR3 sequence is CASSSFSGSHSPLHF. The CDR3 DNA is TGTGCCAGTAGTTCATTCTCCGGGTCTCATTCACCCCTCCACTTT.

J is TRBJ2-3 and V is TRBV2, with 8 bases identical to TRBD1. V was clipped by 6 bases and J by 1 base; unmatched bases: 3. Germline V gives CDR1 SNHLY, CDR2 FYNNEI. This CDR3 region has 14 residues. The CDR3 loop reads CASRKQGGTDTQYF. The CDR3 nucleotides are TGTGCCAGCAGGAAACAGGGGGGCACAGATACGCAGTATTTT.

J is TRBJ2-2 and V is TRBV12-2; the table's D gene call, TRBD1, was not cross checked with the DNA. TRBV12-2 is a pseudogene. This CDR3 is built from 16 residues. CDR3 sequence: CASRPYKGPNTGELFF. CDR3 bases: TGTGCAAGTCGCCCTTATAAGGGGCCAAACACCGGGGAGCTGTTTTTT.

V is TRBV6-1 and J is TRBJ1-1; 8 bases align to TRBD1. The germline V gene encodes CDR1 MNHNS and CDR2 SASEGT. J was trimmed by 0 bases and V by 7 bases; bases with no gene match: 4. This CDR3 contains 14 residues. For the CDR3, the DNA is TGTGCCAGCACCAGGACAGGGATGAACACTGAAGCTTTCTTT. Its protein is CASTRTGMNTEAFF.

The chain has TRBV29-1 and TRBJ2-7, with a possible D match to TRBD1 (5 bases). From germline, CDR1 is SQVTM and CDR2 ANQGSEA. The CDR3 is 12 residues long. Deletions cut 5 bases from V and 7 bases from J, with 15 bases between. CDR3 protein: CSVKGFVSEQYF. The CDR3 DNA follows: TGCAGCGTTAAGGGGTTCGTCTCGGAGCAGTACTTC.

The V and J genes are TRBV2 and TRBJ2-3, with D possibly TRBD1 on 7 matching bases. CDR1 is SNHLY, CDR2 FYNNEI, per germline. V dropped 8 bases and J dropped 4 bases, with 13 bases sitting between them. The CDR3 is 13 amino acids. CDR3 protein: CASWDSGSDTQYF. CDR3 in DNA: TGTGCCAGCTGGGACAGCGGGTCAGATACGCAGTATTTT. The complete variable domain, with remaining parts taken from reference TRBV2 and TRBJ2-3, reads EPEVTQTPSHQVTQMGQEVILRCVPISNHLYFYWYRQILGQKVEFLVSFYNNEISEKSEIFDDQFSVERPDGSNFTLKIRSTKLEDSAMYFCASWDSGSDTQYFGPGTRLTVL.

The J gene is TRBJ2-2, the V gene TRBV28; 7 bases map to TRBD1. V shed 5 bases, J shed 2 bases, and the junction held 5 bases outside the gene matches. The length of the CDR3 is 15 residues. The germline CDR1 and CDR2 sequences are MDHEN and SYDVKM. CDR3 loop: CASSLGTVNTGELFF. CDR3 DNA sequence: TGTGCCAGCAGTCTCGGGACAGTTAACACCGGGGAGCTGTTTTTT.

CDR3 loop: CASSVATTAGETQYF. The CDR3 DNA is TGTGCCAGCAGCGTAGCTACGACGGCAGGCGAGACCCAGTACTTC. V gene TRBV9 combines with J gene TRBJ2-5; D is unresolved. Germline assignment: CDR1 SGDLS and CDR2 YYNGEE. This CDR3 contains 15 residues. Deletions cut 0 bases from V and 5 bases from J, with 14 bases between.

This rearrangement joins TRBV7-2 to TRBJ2-5; 7 nucleotides align to TRBD2. CDR3 length: 15 amino acids. CDR1 SGHTA and CDR2 FQGNSA come from the germline V gene. V shed 5 bases and J 4 bases; nucleotides not matched to a gene: 10. CDR3 residues: CASSLASGVLETQYF. The DNA for the CDR3 is TGTGCCAGCAGCCTTGCTAGCGGTGTTCTAGAGACCCAGTACTTC.